The next 27 T cell receptor beta chains were all read from a single sample in a study of beta chain features in type 1 diabetes. Since all of the isolated RNA was reverse transcribed, expressed TCRB transcripts were what got sequenced. Generated by immunoSEQ multiplex PCR, the TCRdb table keeps only in-frame clones and is missing some. The profile shows hundreds of thousands of clones, 11% to 15% of them singletons. Sequencing was carried out using central memory CD4+ T cells from blood. These receptors originate from a man aged 30-40 years in good health.

To note about this clone: Sequence at one end of the junction differs from germline and may be a read error. This rearrangement joins TRBV7-9 to TRBJ2-1, with 9 bases aligning to TRBD1. Germline V gene sequence: CDR1 SEHNR, CDR2 FQNEAQ (reference sequence). The CDR3 has 13 residues. The CDR3 region has the DNA TGTGCCAGCAGGCGACAGGGGGATAATGGGCAGTTCTTC. Translating gives CASRRQGDNGQFF.

This clone was seen a handful of times. The V and J genes are TRBV4-2 and TRBJ1-2, with 8 bases identical to TRBD1. The V and J ends lost 0 bases and 4 bases, in that order; junction bases with no gene match: 7. The CDR3 sequence is 16 residues long. Looked up from germline, CDR1 is LGHNA and CDR2 is YNFKEQ. CDR3 protein: CASSQDGQGGFYGYTF. The CDR3 region has the DNA TGTGCCAGCAGCCAAGATGGACAGGGCGGGTTCTATGGCTACACCTTC.

The chain is built from TRBV7-2 and TRBJ2-7, with 7 bases that match TRBD2. The germline V gene has CDR1 SGHTA and CDR2 FQGNSA. The ends lost 2 bases at V and 3 bases at J; junction bases unmatched: 4. The CDR3 totals 14 residues. The CDR3, as DNA: TGTGCCAGCAGCTTAAATGCGGGGGTCTACGAGCAGTACTTC. Translation gives CASSLNAGVYEQYF.

This clone has only a few counts. The chain has TRBV19 and TRBJ2-5; D is perhaps TRBD1 (6 bases). The germline gives CDR1 LNHDA, CDR2 SQIVND (reference sequence). This CDR3 has 14 residues. Deletions cut 4 bases from V and 5 bases from J, with 14 bases between. CDR3 nucleotides: TGTGCCAGTAGTACCAGCAGGGGAGAGGAGACCCAGTACTTC. This sequence encodes CASSTSRGEETQYF.

This clone was recorded once. V is TRBV10-3 and J is TRBJ2-5; 11 nucleotides line up with TRBD2. The CDR3 is made up of 14 amino acids. V shed 11 bases, J shed 5 bases, and the junction held 10 bases outside the gene matches. Per germline, CDR1 ENHRY and CDR2 SYGVKD. CDR3 loop: CASTSGTGGETQYF. In DNA, the CDR3 is TGTGCCTCGACTAGCGGGACCGGGGGGGAGACCCAGTACTTC.

V and J are TRBV5-5 and TRBJ2-3, with TRBD1 matching over 8 bases. The germline V gene has CDR1 SGHKS and CDR2 YYEKEE (reference sequence). Trimming cost V 4 bases and J 8 bases; bases outside gene matches: 9. CDR3 length equals 14 residues. For the CDR3, the DNA is TGTGCCAGCAGCGGTGACAGGGGATGGGGTACGCAGTATTTT. Translated, it gives CASSGDRGWGTQYF.

The V gene is TRBV11-3, the J gene TRBJ2-3; D possibly corresponds to TRBD2 (5 bases). CDR3 length equals 15 residues. The germline CDR1 and CDR2 sequences are SGHNT and YENEEA. The ends were cut back, 6 bases at V and 0 bases at J, with 13 bases in the middle. CDR3 in amino acids: CASSTQRLSTDTQYF. DNA of the CDR3: TGTGCCAGCAGTACCCAGCGGTTGAGCACAGATACGCAGTATTTT.

The chain couples TRBV7-9 to TRBJ1-6, with 8 positions matching TRBD1. CDR1 and CDR2 from the germline V gene are SEHNR and FQNEAQ (reference sequence). V lost 5 bases, J lost 7 bases, and 4 bases stayed unmatched. The CDR3 spans 14 residues. CDR3 region: CASSLQGVNSPLHF. CDR3 DNA sequence: TGTGCCAGCAGCCTACAGGGGGTAAATTCACCCCTCCACTTT.

This clone came up a few times. J is TRBJ1-1 and V is TRBV29-1; D unresolved. With 8 bases removed from V and 5 bases from J, the gap between germline ends came to 12 bases. Germline V gene data show CDR1 as SQVTM and CDR2 as ANQGSEA. This CDR3 is 11 amino acids long. Here the CDR3 reads CSCSLGTEAFF. CDR3 bases: TGCAGCTGCAGTTTGGGGACTGAAGCTTTCTTT.

The chain recombines TRBV27 with TRBJ1-2; the D gene is possibly TRBD1 (5 bases). From germline, CDR1 is MNHEY and CDR2 SMNVEV (reference sequence). Deletions cut 6 bases from V and 4 bases from J, with 12 bases between. The CDR3 contains 13 residues. Here the CDR3 DNA reads TGTGCCAGCAGATCCGTGGGGGGCTATGGCTACACCTTC. It specifies CASRSVGGYGYTF.

This clone was found many times. The chain recombines TRBV7-2 with TRBJ2-7; no definite D call. V shed 8 bases and J shed 1 base, with 12 bases lying between them. Germline CDR1 and CDR2: SGHTA and FQGNSA. CDR3 length: 13 amino acids. This chain's CDR3 is CASSIKGSYEQYF. DNA for the CDR3: TGTGCCAGCTCCATAAAGGGTTCCTACGAGCAGTACTTC. Based on the CDR3 plus reference TRBV7-2 and TRBJ2-7, the full variable domain is GAGVSQSPSNKVTEKGKDVELRCDPISGHTALYWYRQSLGQGLEFLIYFQGNSAPDKSGLPSDRFSAERTGGSVSTLTIQRTQQEDSAVYLCASSIKGSYEQYFGPGTRLTVT.

This chain links TRBV5-6 with TRBJ1-3, with D unclear. With 3 bases removed from V and 0 bases from J, the gap between germline ends came to 10 bases. Germline V gene sequence: CDR1 SGHDT, CDR2 YYEEEE. The CDR3 length is 15 residues. The CDR3 DNA is TGTGCCAGCAGCTCTTCGGGATTCTCTGGAAACACCATATATTTT. Its protein product is CASSSSGFSGNTIYF.

The J gene is TRBJ2-2, the V gene TRBV5-1; D not certain. The length of the CDR3 is 13 residues. Germline V gene data show CDR1 as SGHRS and CDR2 as YFSETQ. The germline V and J ends were trimmed by 0 bases and 13 bases, with 13 bases remaining between them. The CDR3 region has the DNA TGCGCCAGCAGCTTGGATTATGGGCATGGGCTGTTTTTT. It yields the protein CASSLDYGHGLFF.

In its sample, this clone was seen many times. This chain uses TRBV4-1 with TRBJ2-7; tentative D call: TRBD2 (6 bases). Trimming pared 5 bases from V and 1 base from J, leaving 15 bases between. The CDR3 is 15 residues long. The germline V gene has CDR1 MGHRA and CDR2 YSYEKL. The CDR3 reads CASSFLATQSYEQYF. Written as DNA, the CDR3 is TGCGCCAGCAGCTTCCTAGCGACCCAATCCTACGAGCAGTACTTC.

This clone has more than one count but fewer than ten. V and J are TRBV7-2 and TRBJ2-2, with D hard to call. The germline V gene encodes CDR1 SGHTA and CDR2 FQGNSA. The CDR3 is 15 residues long. With 1 base removed from V and 3 bases from J, the gap between germline ends came to 9 bases. CDR3 DNA sequence: TGTGCCAGCAGCTTAGAAAGGTTGTACACCGGGGAGCTGTTTTTT. Amino acids: CASSLERLYTGELFF.

J is TRBJ1-4 and V is TRBV19; no clear D gene. CDR3 length: 14 amino acids. From germline, CDR1 is LNHDA and CDR2 SQIVND (reference sequence). V was cut by 5 bases and J by 4 bases, with 11 bases left in between. This chain's CDR3 is CASSLRGDNEKLFF. DNA of the CDR3: TGTGCCAGTAGTCTCCGTGGGGATAATGAAAAACTGTTTTTT.

The gene calls are TRBV7-3 and TRBJ2-1, with 10 positions matching TRBD2. Germline V gives CDR1 SGHTA, CDR2 FQGTGA. J was trimmed by 8 bases and V by 3 bases; bases with no gene match: 7. The CDR3 is 15 amino acids. CDR3 in DNA: TGTGCCAGCAGCTTGGCACTAGCGGGAATACATGAGCAGTTCTTC. The encoded protein is CASSLALAGIHEQFF.

The V gene is TRBV5-1, the J gene TRBJ2-3; tentatively, D is TRBD1 (6 bases). Germline CDR1 reads SGHRS; CDR2 reads YFSETQ. The CDR3 consists of 15 residues. Trimming shortened V by 4 bases and J by 0 bases, and 12 bases separated the two germline ends. CDR3 protein: CASSVQGSSTDTQYF. Here the CDR3 DNA reads TGCGCCAGCAGCGTACAGGGATCTAGCACAGATACGCAGTATTTT. Supplemented by reference TRBV5-1 and TRBJ2-3, the full variable domain reads KAGVTQTPRYLIKTRGQQVTLSCSPISGHRSVSWYQQTPGQGLQFLFEYFSETQRNKGNFPGRFSGRQFSNSRSEMNVSTLELGDSALYLCASSVQGSSTDTQYFGPGTRLTVL.

This chain joins TRBV7-9 and TRBJ2-5, with TRBD2 identical over 9 bases. This CDR3 is built from 15 residues. J was trimmed by 2 bases and V by 4 bases; bases with no gene match: 5. Germline values: CDR1 SEHNR, CDR2 FQNEAQ (reference sequence). For the CDR3, the DNA is TGTGCCAGCAGCTATAGCGGGAGCGGACAAGAGACCCAGTACTTC. Amino acid sequence: CASSYSGSGQETQYF.

This clone came up a few times. V and J are TRBV5-1 and TRBJ2-5, with D possibly matching TRBD2 (5 bases). The J call may be incorrect, as the DNA end agrees better with TRBJ2-7. CDR1 and CDR2 (germline): SGHRS, YFSETQ. The CDR3 is made up of 11 amino acids. The CDR3: CASRGVFEQYF. The CDR3 DNA sequence: TGCGCCAGCAGGGGAGTTTTCGAGCAGTACTTC.

J is TRBJ2-5 and V is TRBV19; D might be TRBD2 (5 bases). This CDR3 is built from 13 residues. The germline V gene encodes CDR1 LNHDA and CDR2 SQIVND (reference sequence). V lost 4 bases and J 4 bases, leaving 10 bases between the germline ends. The CDR3 region is CASSTGSGETQYF. The CDR3 DNA reads as TGTGCCAGTAGTACGGGAAGTGGAGAGACCCAGTACTTC.

This rearrangement joins TRBV27 to TRBJ1-4; D not certain. From germline, CDR1 is MNHEY and CDR2 SMNVEV (reference sequence). The CDR3 covers 13 residues. V was clipped by 4 bases and J by 8 bases, with 11 bases between them. DNA of the CDR3: TGTGCCAGCAGTTCATCCGCTTTCGAAAAACTGTTTTTT. It specifies CASSSSAFEKLFF.

The V call is TRBV5-1, the J call TRBJ1-2; TRBD1 matches 11 bases. The CDR3 contains 15 residues. From germline, CDR1 is SGHRS and CDR2 YFSETQ. With V trimmed by 0 bases and J by 8 bases, 6 bases remained unmatched. Here the CDR3 DNA reads TGCGCCAGCAGCTTGGGATGGACAGGGGGCGACGGCTACACCTTC. Encoded protein: CASSLGWTGGDGYTF.

The gene calls are TRBV6-1 and TRBJ2-7, with 16 bases lining up with TRBD2. Germline CDR1 reads MNHNS; CDR2 reads SASEGT. The CDR3 runs to 16 residues. Losses at the gene ends were 2 bases for V and 7 bases for J; bases not matched to a gene: 5. CDR3 nucleotide sequence: TGTGCCAGCAGTGAATGGGGGACTAGCGGGAGGGTGGAGCAGTACGTC. Translating it yields CASSEWGTSGRVEQYV.

The V call is TRBV6-6, the J call TRBJ2-3, with 10 bases fitting TRBD2. The CDR3 runs to 14 residues. With V trimmed by 6 bases and J by 2 bases, 2 bases remained unmatched. Germline V CDR1 and CDR2: MNHNY, SVGAGI (reference sequence). This CDR3 reads CASRGTSDTDTQYF. The CDR3 DNA reads as TGTGCCAGCAGGGGGACTAGCGACACAGATACGCAGTATTTT.

This clone was picked up a small number of times. The genes are TRBV6-4 and TRBJ2-1; D is possibly TRBD1 or TRBD2 (6 bases each). Germline loops: CDR1 MRHNA, CDR2 SNTAGT. V was trimmed by 2 bases and J by 9 bases, leaving 11 bases between them. The CDR3 loop spans 13 amino acids. The CDR3 sequence is CASSDGGLGEQFF. CDR3 coding DNA: TGTGCCAGCAGTGACGGGGGGCTGGGTGAGCAGTTCTTC.

The genes are TRBV7-2 and TRBJ2-7; D not resolved. There are 13 residues in the CDR3. Trimming shortened V by 3 bases and J by 4 bases, and 10 bases separated the two germline ends. Germline V gives CDR1 SGHTA, CDR2 FQGNSA. The CDR3 here is CASSFGRVYEQYF. The CDR3, as DNA: TGTGCCAGCAGCTTTGGAAGAGTTTACGAGCAGTACTTC.